The 31 T cell receptor beta chains given below trace back to one sample, sequenced in a study of cytomegalovirus exposure and HLA in healthy donors. The PCR contained 60 Vbeta and 13 Jbeta primers. Data came from immunoSEQ multiplex PCR; TCRdb stores just in-frame clones and leaves some out. The sample lists approximately 140,000 clones; around 79% were seen once. Sequenced input: PBMCs. These receptors came from a female donor in good health and CMV-seronegative.

For the CDR3, the DNA is TGTGCCAGCAGCTTAGGTGGCAGCGAATATGGCTACACCTTC. The encoded protein is CASSLGGSEYGYTF. The gene calls are TRBV7-9 and TRBJ1-2; D gene unclear. Germline values: CDR1 SEHNR, CDR2 FQNEAQ (reference sequence). The CDR3 sequence is 14 residues long. Trimming pared 1 base from V and 5 bases from J, leaving 11 bases between.

V and J are TRBV2 and TRBJ2-1, with 9 bases identical to TRBD2. The CDR3 totals 16 residues. In germline, CDR1 is SNHLY, CDR2 FYNNEI. The V and J ends lost 2 bases and 1 base, in that order; junction bases with no gene match: 3. The CDR3 region is CASSEWRGGSYNEQFF. Here the CDR3 DNA reads TGTGCCAGCAGTGAATGGCGGGGGGGTTCCTACAATGAGCAGTTCTTC.

In DNA, the CDR3 is TGCGCCAGCAGCTTTGCCGGGGAGACCCAGTACTTC. This codes for CASSFAGETQYF. V usage is TRBV5-1 and J usage is TRBJ2-5, with no clear D. Germline V gene sequence: CDR1 SGHRS, CDR2 YFSETQ. The V gene lost 2 bases and the J gene lost 5 bases, with 7 bases spanning the gap. This CDR3 has 12 residues.

The rearrangement links TRBV4-3 to TRBJ2-3; possible D gene TRBD2, 6 bases. Trimming pared 0 bases from V and 6 bases from J, leaving 10 bases between. CDR3 size: 14 residues. Germline CDR1 reads LGHNA; CDR2 reads YSLEER. The CDR3 bases are TGCGCCAGCAGCCAAGATCCGGGAGCGGATACGCAGTATTTT. Translated: CASSQDPGADTQYF.

This clone has just a few counts. J is TRBJ2-1 and V is TRBV5-4, with D tentatively TRBD2 (6 bases). Trimming removed 4 bases from V and 8 bases from J, with 19 bases in between. This CDR3 has 15 amino acids. Germline-derived CDR1 and CDR2 are SGHNT and YYREEE (reference sequence). The CDR3 DNA reads as TGTGCCAGCAGCCCCCCCCCGGGACTCCCACATGAGCAGTTCTTC. This codes for CASSPPPGLPHEQFF.

The chain recombines TRBV30 with TRBJ1-2; D gene unclear. The length of the CDR3 is 12 residues. V lost 5 bases and J 8 bases, leaving 15 bases between the germline ends. Germline assignment: CDR1 GTSNPN and CDR2 SVGIG (reference sequence). Written as DNA, the CDR3 is TGTGCCTGGGCTACTCCGGGAGGGGGCTACACCTTC. Amino acids: CAWATPGGGYTF.

J is TRBJ2-1 and V is TRBV18, with 11 bases aligning to TRBD2. The junction had 16 bases not matched to a gene; V was cut back by 5 bases and J by 4 bases. CDR1 and CDR2 from the germline V gene are KGHSH and LQKENI. The CDR3 is 19 residues long. The CDR3 nucleotides are TGTGCCAGCTCAAAGAGAGCCCTAGCGGGAGGACCTCTTTACAATGAGCAGTTCTTC. It specifies CASSKRALAGGPLYNEQFF. The entire variable domain, with the rest obtained from reference TRBV18 and TRBJ2-1, is as follows: NAGVMQNPRHLVRRRGQEARLRCSPMKGHSHVYWYRQLPEEGLKFMVYLQKENIIDESGMPKERFSAEFPKEGPSILRIQQVVRGDSAAYFCASSKRALAGGPLYNEQFFGPGTRLTVL.

The gene calls are TRBV5-1 and TRBJ1-2; TRBD1 is a possible D gene (6 bases). Trimming took 4 bases from V and 2 from J, leaving 12 bases between them. The CDR3 loop spans 14 amino acids. CDR1 and CDR2 from the germline V gene are SGHRS and YFSETQ. Written as DNA, the CDR3 is TGCGCCAGCAGCCCGGGGGGGGCAAACTATGGCTACACCTTC. This encodes CASSPGGANYGYTF.

This rearrangement joins TRBV6-1 to TRBJ1-1; 7 bases match TRBD1. CDR3 length: 13 residues. V lost 1 base and J lost 4; bases outside the gene matches: 0. The germline gives CDR1 MNHNS, CDR2 SASEGT. CDR3 region: CASSEDRGTEAFF. In DNA form, the CDR3 reads TGTGCCAGCAGTGAAGACAGGGGCACTGAAGCTTTCTTT.

The chain employs TRBV5-1 and TRBJ2-5; 7 nucleotides agree with TRBD2. The CDR3 covers 17 residues. Looked up from germline, CDR1 is SGHRS and CDR2 is YFSETQ. With 7 bases clipped from V and 4 bases from J, the junction kept 19 bases outside the gene matches. The CDR3 spells CASGARTSVSGGETQYF. CDR3 DNA: TGCGCCAGCGGCGCAAGAACGTCGGTCTCGGGGGGAGAGACCCAGTACTTC.

V is TRBV29-1 and J is TRBJ2-2; 10 bases are a match to TRBD2. This CDR3 is built from 16 residues. Germline V gives CDR1 SQVTM, CDR2 ANQGSEA. Trimming cost V 4 bases and J 0 bases; bases outside gene matches: 5. Here the CDR3 DNA reads TGCAGCGTTGGCGCTAGCGGGGGCCCGAACACCGGGGAGCTGTTTTTT. Protein: CSVGASGGPNTGELFF.

The chain couples TRBV6-6 to TRBJ2-1, with 12 bases matching TRBD2. V lost 4 bases, J lost 8 bases, and 3 bases stayed unmatched. Germline V gene data show CDR1 as MNHNY and CDR2 as SVGAGI (reference sequence). This CDR3 is built from 14 residues. The DNA of the CDR3 is TGTGCCAGCAGTTCGGCTAGCGGGGGGGATGAGCAGTTCTTC. Translating it yields CASSSASGGDEQFF.

V is TRBV6-5 and J is TRBJ2-7, with a weak D call TRBD1 (5 bases). The germline V and J ends were trimmed by 8 bases and 5 bases, with 22 bases remaining between them. CDR1 is MNHEY and CDR2 is SVGAGI in the germline V gene. This CDR3 has 15 residues. The chain's CDR3 is CASSTPPGRVNEQYF. The CDR3 nucleotides read TGTGCCAGCTCCACACCCCCCGGCAGGGTCAACGAGCAGTACTTC.

The chain joins TRBV5-1 to TRBJ1-2, with 11 bases that match TRBD1. Germline trimming cut 0 bases from V and 7 bases from J; bases unmatched to any gene: 11. The V gene's germline CDR1 is SGHRS and CDR2 YFSETQ. The CDR3 totals 17 residues. For the CDR3, the DNA is TGCGCCAGCAGCTTGGGGACAGGGGGCGGAAGTTTCCGTGGCTACACCTTC. Translation: CASSLGTGGGSFRGYTF.

The V gene is TRBV28, the J gene TRBJ2-5, with unresolved D. V lost 3 bases and J lost 3, with 11 bases in between. The CDR3 has 14 residues. Per the germline V gene, CDR1 is MDHEN and CDR2 is SYDVKM. DNA for the CDR3: TGTGCCAGCAGTTTTGGTCAGAACGAAGAGACCCAGTACTTC. This codes for CASSFGQNEETQYF.

The rearrangement uses TRBV29-1 and TRBJ2-3; tentative D call: TRBD2 (5 bases). The CDR3 totals 13 residues. With 1 base removed from V and 2 bases from J, the gap between germline ends came to 7 bases. The germline V gene has CDR1 SQVTM and CDR2 ANQGSEA. CDR3 amino acids: CSVEGRATDTQYF. CDR3 in DNA: TGCAGCGTTGAAGGGCGGGCCACAGATACGCAGTATTTT.

The chain uses TRBV5-1 and TRBJ2-7; 7 bases map to TRBD1. The germline V gene encodes CDR1 SGHRS and CDR2 YFSETQ. The CDR3 runs 16 residues. V lost 3 bases, J lost 0 bases, and 9 bases stayed unmatched. CDR3 in amino acids: CASSSGGTADSYEQYF. The CDR3 nucleotides read TGCGCCAGCAGCTCAGGGGGTACTGCAGACTCCTACGAGCAGTACTTC.

The rearrangement uses TRBV5-4 and TRBJ2-3; D gene uncertain. V was cut by 2 bases and J by 4 bases, with 8 bases left in between. Germline CDR1 SGHNT, CDR2 YYREEE (reference sequence). This CDR3 region has 13 residues. CDR3 DNA sequence: TGTGCCAGCAGCTTATCCGTCGCAGATACGCAGTATTTT. This sequence encodes CASSLSVADTQYF.

The chain recombines TRBV28 with TRBJ2-5; D is perhaps TRBD2 (6 bases). The CDR3 totals 14 residues. Looked up from germline, CDR1 is MDHEN and CDR2 is SYDVKM. Between the trimmed V and J ends, which lost 5 bases and 5 bases, there was a span of 15 bases. This CDR3 is CASSPPAGSETQYF. The CDR3 nucleotides are TGTGCCAGCAGTCCCCCCGCGGGGTCGGAGACCCAGTACTTC.

In its sample, this clone was seen a few times. The CDR3 protein is CASSEVPGQGVEQYF. The CDR3 coding sequence is TGTGCCAGCAGTGAAGTCCCGGGACAGGGGGTCGAGCAGTACTTC. The V gene is TRBV6-1, the J gene TRBJ2-7; 11 bases match TRBD1. V was clipped by 1 base and J by 6 bases; unmatched bases: 5. CDR1 and CDR2 from the germline V gene are MNHNS and SASEGT. The CDR3 consists of 15 residues.

The chain employs TRBV5-5 and TRBJ1-4; D gene uncertain. In germline, CDR1 is SGHKS, CDR2 YYEKEE (reference sequence). Deletions cut 4 bases from V and 2 bases from J, with 9 bases between. There are 14 residues in the CDR3. CDR3 in amino acids: CASSRLFTNEKLFF. The CDR3 bases are TGTGCCAGCAGCCGTTTATTCACTAATGAAAAACTGTTTTTT.

The gene calls are TRBV19 and TRBJ2-1; TRBD1 is a possible D gene (5 bases). The V gene's germline CDR1 is LNHDA and CDR2 SQIVND (reference sequence). CDR3 length equals 13 residues. The ends were cut back, 3 bases at V and 9 bases at J, with 12 bases in the middle. The CDR3 nucleotides are TGTGCCAGTAGTATGCAGGGCCTCACTGAGCAGTTCTTC. The encoded protein is CASSMQGLTEQFF. Filled out from reference TRBV19 and TRBJ2-1, the complete variable domain reads DGGITQSPKYLFRKEGQNVTLSCEQNLNHDAMYWYRQDPGQGLRLIYYSQIVNDFQKGDIAEGYSVSREKKESFPLTVTSAQKNPTAFYLCASSMQGLTEQFFGPGTRLTVL.

This chain links TRBV7-2 with TRBJ2-7; TRBD1 agrees at 9 bases. V trimming: 5 bases; J trimming: 5 bases; junction bases outside the gene matches: 10. Germline-derived CDR1 and CDR2 are SGHTA and FQGNSA. CDR3 length: 15 residues. CDR3 nucleotides: TGTGCCAGCAGCGGGACCGGACAGGGGTTCCACGAGCAGTACTTC. Residues: CASSGTGQGFHEQYF.

There are a few counts of this clone. For the CDR3, the DNA is TGTGCCAGCAGTCGGGGACTAGCGGGAGTAGAGACCCAGTACTTC. Translated, it gives CASSRGLAGVETQYF. V is TRBV6-5 and J is TRBJ2-5, with 14 bases matching TRBD2. There are 15 residues in the CDR3. The V segment lost 5 bases and the J segment 4 bases; nucleotides outside the gene matches: 3. The germline CDR1 and CDR2 sequences are MNHEY and SVGAGI.

A few counts support this clone. This CDR3 is CASSLFRVGTEAFF. For the CDR3, the DNA is TGTGCCAGCAGTTTATTCAGGGTAGGCACTGAAGCTTTCTTT. The V call is TRBV27, the J call TRBJ1-1; D is possibly TRBD1 (5 bases). The CDR3 is 14 amino acids. The V and J ends lost 1 base and 4 bases respectively, with 10 bases between them. Looked up from germline, CDR1 is MNHEY and CDR2 is SMNVEV (reference sequence).

V gene TRBV19 combines with J gene TRBJ2-7, with a weak D call TRBD2 (6 bases). Trimming removed 6 bases at V and 7 bases at J, with 19 bases between. CDR1 LNHDA and CDR2 SQIVND come from the germline V gene (reference sequence). This CDR3 comprises 14 residues. The CDR3 region is CASSHRGRLGEQYF. CDR3 nucleotides: TGTGCCAGTAGCCACCGGGGGAGGTTGGGGGAGCAGTACTTC.

The CDR3 protein is CASTSRASGRGNEQYF. The CDR3 DNA sequence: TGTGCCAGCACCTCAAGGGCTAGCGGGAGAGGGAACGAGCAGTACTTC. The chain couples TRBV2 to TRBJ2-7; 10 bases agree with TRBD2. After removal of 7 bases from V and 5 bases from J, the junction contained 14 bases not matched to a gene. The germline V gene encodes CDR1 SNHLY and CDR2 FYNNEI. The CDR3 has 16 amino acids.

This clone was detected a few times. This chain connects TRBV19 to TRBJ2-1; D perhaps matches TRBD1 (5 bases). Looked up from germline, CDR1 is LNHDA and CDR2 is SQIVND (reference sequence). The CDR3 runs 14 residues. V was shortened by 6 bases and J by 9 bases, with 18 bases between the two germline ends. CDR3 loop: CASSHAGRRGEQFF. The CDR3 nucleotides read TGTGCCAGTAGCCATGCAGGTCGAAGGGGTGAGCAGTTCTTC.

This chain connects TRBV30 to TRBJ1-1; D possibly corresponds to TRBD1 (6 bases). Germline V lookup: CDR1 GTSNPN, CDR2 SVGIG (reference sequence). The CDR3 sequence is 17 residues long. Trimming shortened V by 2 bases and J by 2 bases, and 21 bases separated the two germline ends. Here the CDR3 DNA reads TGTGCCTGGAGTACGGTAACGACAGGAGTATTCAACACTGAAGCTTTCTTT. As protein: CAWSTVTTGVFNTEAFF.

The chain combines TRBV6-1 with TRBJ2-7, with TRBD1 identical over 7 bases. The length of the CDR3 is 15 residues. With 0 bases clipped from V and 3 bases from J, the junction kept 5 bases outside the gene matches. Germline assignment: CDR1 MNHNS and CDR2 SASEGT. The CDR3 bases are TGTGCCAGCAGTGAAGCGGGACAGAAAAACTACGAGCAGTACTTC. As protein: CASSEAGQKNYEQYF.

This clone was seen a handful of times. The V and J genes are TRBV5-1 and TRBJ1-1; 11 bases are shared with TRBD1. CDR3 length: 17 amino acids. The germline V gene has CDR1 SGHRS and CDR2 YFSETQ. V was clipped by 5 bases and J by 6 bases; unmatched bases: 15. The CDR3 DNA is TGCGCCAGCAGTCCCCCCGGGACAGGGGGTTTTCGGGCTGAAGCTTTCTTT. It specifies CASSPPGTGGFRAEAFF.